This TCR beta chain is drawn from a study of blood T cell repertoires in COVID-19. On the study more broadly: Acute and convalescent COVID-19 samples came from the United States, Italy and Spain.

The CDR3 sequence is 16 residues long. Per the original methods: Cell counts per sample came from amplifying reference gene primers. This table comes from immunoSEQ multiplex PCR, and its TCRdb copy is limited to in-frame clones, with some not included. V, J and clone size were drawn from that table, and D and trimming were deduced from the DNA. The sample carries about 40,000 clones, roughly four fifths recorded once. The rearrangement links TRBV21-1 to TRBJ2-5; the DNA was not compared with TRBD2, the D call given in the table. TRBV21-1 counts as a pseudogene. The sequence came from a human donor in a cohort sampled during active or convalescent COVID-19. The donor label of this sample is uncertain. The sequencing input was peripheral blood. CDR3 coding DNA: TGTGCCAGCAGCTTAAAGGAGCGGGAGGGCCTGGAGACCCAGTACTTC. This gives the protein CASSLKEREGLETQYF.